Listed here are 30 T cell receptor beta chains from one sample, sequenced in a study of CD8+ T cells in alopecia areata. RNA, once extracted, was reverse transcribed into cDNA for use as the sequencing template. The assay was immunoSEQ multiplex PCR, and TCRdb's table has in-frame clones only and misses some. The data hold more than 200,000 clones, with under 80% observed a single time. This specimen was CD4+ T cells sorted from blood, taken at week 0. Every receptor here comes from a human donor with alopecia areata.

This sequence joins TRBV2 and TRBJ1-1; 8 bases match TRBD1. This CDR3 spans 13 amino acids. V shed 5 bases and J 3 bases; nucleotides not matched to a gene: 2. Germline V CDR1 and CDR2: SNHLY, FYNNEI. The CDR3 bases are TGTGCCAGCAGTAAGGACAGGGACACTGAAGCTTTCTTT. This translates into CASSKDRDTEAFF. Complete variable domain (other parts from reference TRBV2 and TRBJ1-1): EPEVTQTPSHQVTQMGQEVILRCVPISNHLYFYWYRQILGQKVEFLVSFYNNEISEKSEIFDDQFSVERPDGSNFTLKIRSTKLEDSAMYFCASSKDRDTEAFFGQGTRLTVV.

The chain recombines TRBV5-1 with TRBJ2-3; D may be TRBD1 or TRBD2 (5 bases each). Germline V gene lookup returns CDR1 SGHRS and CDR2 YFSETQ. The germline V and J ends were trimmed by 5 bases and 6 bases, with 19 bases remaining between them. The CDR3 runs 15 residues. CDR3: CASSPPGTTQDTQYF. CDR3 DNA: TGCGCCAGCAGTCCCCCCGGGACCACTCAGGATACGCAGTATTTT.

This clone has more than one count but fewer than ten. This chain joins TRBV18 and TRBJ2-1; no clear D. The CDR3 has 15 amino acids. Germline CDR1 reads KGHSH; CDR2 reads LQKENI. V dropped 3 bases and J dropped 1 base, with 10 bases sitting between them. In DNA, the CDR3 is TGTGCCAGCTCACCCTACACTGAATCCTACAATGAGCAGTTCTTC. Encoded protein: CASSPYTESYNEQFF.

The J gene is TRBJ1-4, the V gene TRBV30, with 7 bases matching TRBD1. The CDR3 is made up of 15 amino acids. After removal of 1 base from V and 0 bases from J, the junction contained 2 bases not matched to a gene. The germline gives CDR1 GTSNPN, CDR2 SVGIG (reference sequence). CDR3: CAWSEGAATNEKLFF. In DNA form, the CDR3 reads TGTGCCTGGAGTGAGGGGGCAGCAACTAATGAAAAACTGTTTTTT.

The V and J genes are TRBV19 and TRBJ1-2, with D tentatively TRBD1 (5 bases). Germline-derived CDR1 and CDR2 are LNHDA and SQIVND (reference sequence). Between the trimmed V and J ends, which lost 3 bases and 7 bases, there was a span of 12 bases. The CDR3 contains 13 residues. CDR3 sequence reads: CASSIGGTAGYTF. As DNA, the CDR3 is TGTGCCAGTAGTATCGGGGGAACCGCTGGCTACACCTTC.

The chain uses TRBV4-3 and TRBJ2-7; TRBD1 matches 7 bases. Germline V gene lookup returns CDR1 LGHNA and CDR2 YSLEER. With 1 base clipped from V and 2 bases from J, the junction kept 2 bases outside the gene matches. CDR3 length: 14 amino acids. The CDR3 sequence: CASSQVGQTYEQYF. The CDR3 DNA sequence: TGCGCCAGCAGCCAAGTGGGACAGACCTACGAGCAGTACTTC.

The rearrangement joins TRBV19 to TRBJ2-5, with D perhaps matching TRBD1 (6 bases). This CDR3 is built from 15 residues. CDR1 and CDR2 (germline): LNHDA, SQIVND (reference sequence). V gave up 3 bases and J gave up 0 bases, with 11 bases separating them. The CDR3 is CASSIQGSYQETQYF. CDR3 sequence (DNA): TGTGCCAGTAGTATTCAGGGGTCGTACCAAGAGACCCAGTACTTC. The variable domain in full, with the rest retrieved from reference TRBV19 and TRBJ2-5, is DGGITQSPKYLFRKEGQNVTLSCEQNLNHDAMYWYRQDPGQGLRLIYYSQIVNDFQKGDIAEGYSVSREKKESFPLTVTSAQKNPTAFYLCASSIQGSYQETQYFGPGTRLLVL.

This clone occurred once. The chain carries TRBV19 and TRBJ1-1; the D gene is possibly TRBD1 (5 bases). CDR3 length equals 15 residues. Germline CDR1 and CDR2: LNHDA and SQIVND (reference sequence). V was pared by 6 bases and J by 0 bases, with 14 bases between. Here the CDR3 DNA reads TGTGCCAGTAGAGCAGGGTTCTTAATGAACACTGAAGCTTTCTTT. Amino acid sequence: CASRAGFLMNTEAFF.

V and J are TRBV4-3 and TRBJ2-2; a weak D match, TRBD1 (6 bases). CDR3 length: 14 residues. Trimming left V 4 bases short and J 0 bases short, with 6 bases between. Per germline, CDR1 LGHNA and CDR2 YSLEER. The CDR3 DNA follows: TGCGCCAGCAGCCGGGACACGAACACCGGGGAGCTGTTTTTT. Amino acid sequence: CASSRDTNTGELFF.

This clone was recorded a few times. J is TRBJ1-3 and V is TRBV4-3, with D possibly TRBD1 on 5 matching bases. Germline V gene lookup returns CDR1 LGHNA and CDR2 YSLEER. Trimming shortened V by 0 bases and J by 0 bases, and 15 bases separated the two germline ends. The CDR3 is 18 amino acids. CDR3 DNA sequence: TGCGCCAGCAGCCAAGATAGCAGGGCATTTTCCTCTGGAAACACCATATATTTT. It codes for CASSQDSRAFSSGNTIYF.

This clone was seen only once. The chain has TRBV10-3 and TRBJ2-7, with D unresolved. Germline loops: CDR1 ENHRY, CDR2 SYGVKD. V lost 4 bases and J lost 4, with 14 bases in between. The CDR3 contains 14 residues. This chain's CDR3 is CAISVLIGLYEQYF. The CDR3 nucleotides read TGTGCCATCAGTGTCCTCATCGGGCTTTACGAGCAGTACTTC.

The chain couples TRBV11-2 to TRBJ2-7; D ambiguous. From germline, CDR1 is SGHAT and CDR2 FQNNGV. The CDR3 consists of 14 residues. V gave up 4 bases and J gave up 12 bases, with 22 bases separating them. The CDR3 protein is CASSSGLRVSSWYF. The CDR3 nucleotides are TGTGCCAGCAGCTCCGGGCTTCGTGTATCCTCTTGGTACTTC.

This clone was counted a few times. CDR3 nucleotides: TGTGCCAGCAGCTTAGTCCGCGAGGCCACTGAAGCTTTCTTT. Amino acid sequence: CASSLVREATEAFF. The chain recombines TRBV7-2 with TRBJ1-1; D unclear. Trimming removed 1 base from V and 4 bases from J, with 10 bases in between. This CDR3 comprises 14 residues. CDR1 and CDR2 from the germline V gene are SGHTA and FQGNSA.

V is TRBV29-1 and J is TRBJ2-1; D may be TRBD1 or TRBD2 (5 bases each). The CDR3 sequence is 15 residues long. Germline values: CDR1 SQVTM, CDR2 ANQGSEA. V lost 3 bases to trimming and J lost 0 bases, with 12 bases between them. DNA for the CDR3: TGCAGCGTTGAGGGGGTCCTCCCCTCCTACAATGAGCAGTTCTTC. It yields the protein CSVEGVLPSYNEQFF.

In the case of this clone: Other DNA sequences in this sample translate to the same CDR3. CDR3 DNA: TGTGCCTGGAGTCCGGGCAACAATCAGCCCCAGCATTTT. This translates into CAWSPGNNQPQHF. The rearrangement joins TRBV30 to TRBJ1-5, with D unresolved. Germline V gene data show CDR1 as GTSNPN and CDR2 as SVGIG (reference sequence). The V gene lost 2 bases and the J gene lost 3 bases, with 8 bases spanning the gap. The CDR3 covers 13 residues. The complete variable domain, with remaining parts taken from reference TRBV30 and TRBJ1-5, reads SQTIHQWPATLVQPVGSPLSLECTVEGTSNPNLYWYRQAAGRGLQLLFYSVGIGQISSEVPQNLSASRPQDRQFILSSKKLLLSDSGFYLCAWSPGNNQPQHFGDGTRLSIL.

The rearrangement joins TRBV2 to TRBJ2-7; D is ambiguous. The germline CDR1 and CDR2 sequences are SNHLY and FYNNEI. V gave up 6 bases and J gave up 0 bases, with 9 bases separating them. The CDR3 is 13 residues long. The CDR3 sequence is CASRDLVSYEQYF. CDR3 bases: TGTGCCAGCAGGGACCTCGTCTCCTACGAGCAGTACTTC.

This chain connects TRBV2 to TRBJ1-5; tentative D call: TRBD1 (6 bases). Trimming took 6 bases from V and 3 from J, leaving 12 bases between them. This CDR3 region has 14 residues. The germline gives CDR1 SNHLY, CDR2 FYNNEI. CDR3 DNA sequence: TGTGCCAGCAGCCCGGACAGCTTCAATCAGCCCCAGCATTTT. Translation gives CASSPDSFNQPQHF.

This clone was counted only a few times. The genes are TRBV27 and TRBJ1-1; 7 nucleotides agree with TRBD1. J lost 1 base, V lost 5 bases, and 19 bases had no gene match. The CDR3 runs to 19 residues. Germline V lookup: CDR1 MNHEY, CDR2 SMNVEV (reference sequence). The CDR3 sequence: CASSPSAGQLVWANTEAFF. The CDR3 DNA sequence: TGTGCCAGCAGTCCCTCCGCGGGACAGTTAGTTTGGGCGAACACTGAAGCTTTCTTT.

V is TRBV29-1 and J is TRBJ2-2; 9 positions agree with TRBD1. Germline V gives CDR1 SQVTM, CDR2 ANQGSEA. The J segment lost 6 bases and the V segment lost 5 bases, leaving 10 bases of the junction unmatched. The CDR3 consists of 15 residues. The CDR3 bases are TGCAGCGTTACACACCGGGACAGGGTAGCCGGGGAGCTGTTTTTT. Protein sequence: CSVTHRDRVAGELFF.

This chain joins TRBV5-1 and TRBJ1-1, with unresolved D. The germline CDR1 and CDR2 sequences are SGHRS and YFSETQ. The CDR3 covers 13 residues. Trimming left V 6 bases short and J 0 bases short, with 9 bases between. CDR3 DNA: TGCGCCAGCACCCAAAACGTGAACACTGAAGCTTTCTTT. Its protein is CASTQNVNTEAFF.

This clone was observed a handful of times. This chain uses TRBV6-6 with TRBJ2-5; D call uncertain. Germline V CDR1 and CDR2: MNHNY, SVGAGI (reference sequence). There are 10 residues in the CDR3. The CDR3 nucleotides read TGTGCTTACGGGCAAGAGACCCAGTACTTC. This translates into CAYGQETQYF.

This chain links TRBV30 with TRBJ2-7, with a possible D match to TRBD2 (6 bases). CDR1 is GTSNPN, CDR2 SVGIG, per germline (reference sequence). V lost 0 bases, J lost 3 bases, and 9 bases lay in between. This CDR3 is 13 amino acids long. Written as DNA, the CDR3 is TGTGCCTGGAGTGTTGCGGGGAACTACGAGCAGTACTTC. This sequence encodes CAWSVAGNYEQYF.

The V and J genes are TRBV30 and TRBJ1-1; D gene ambiguous. The ends were cut back, 2 bases at V and 4 bases at J, with 11 bases in the middle. The germline gives CDR1 GTSNPN, CDR2 SVGIG (reference sequence). This CDR3 is built from 13 residues. The CDR3 loop reads CAWSRHEGTEAFF. In DNA, the CDR3 is TGTGCCTGGAGTCGACACGAGGGCACTGAAGCTTTCTTT. The entire variable domain, with the rest obtained from reference TRBV30 and TRBJ1-1, is as follows: SQTIHQWPATLVQPVGSPLSLECTVEGTSNPNLYWYRQAAGRGLQLLFYSVGIGQISSEVPQNLSASRPQDRQFILSSKKLLLSDSGFYLCAWSRHEGTEAFFGQGTRLTVV.

The rearrangement links TRBV10-3 to TRBJ2-5; the D gene is possibly TRBD1 (6 bases). CDR1 is ENHRY, CDR2 SYGVKD, per germline. This CDR3 region has 13 residues. With 10 bases removed from V and 2 bases from J, the gap between germline ends came to 14 bases. The CDR3 region has the DNA TGTGCCACCGGACAGATTAAACAAGAGACCCAGTACTTC. It translates to CATGQIKQETQYF.

The V and J genes are TRBV6-6 and TRBJ2-7; 8 positions match TRBD1. Trimming cost V 6 bases and J 0 bases; bases outside gene matches: 4. CDR1 and CDR2 from the germline V gene are MNHNY and SVGAGI (reference sequence). The CDR3 contains 14 residues. CDR3 protein: CASSRQGSSYEQYF. As DNA, the CDR3 is TGTGCCAGCAGCCGACAGGGGAGCTCCTACGAGCAGTACTTC.

The gene calls are TRBV30 and TRBJ2-3, with 13 bases that match TRBD2. Germline loops: CDR1 GTSNPN, CDR2 SVGIG (reference sequence). Trimming at V came to 2 bases and at J to 9 bases, leaving 8 bases not matched to a gene. The CDR3 has 15 amino acids. The CDR3 DNA follows: TGTGCCTGGAGTCCTATCGGGACTAGCGGGGTGACGCAGTATTTT. It codes for CAWSPIGTSGVTQYF.

The chain employs TRBV4-3 and TRBJ2-3; D may correspond to TRBD1 or TRBD2 (6 bases each). The CDR3 totals 15 residues. V shed 0 bases and J shed 5 bases, with 12 bases lying between them. The germline gives CDR1 LGHNA, CDR2 YSLEER. The CDR3 bases are TGCGCCAGCAGCCAAGATGTGGGGGGCATAGATACGCAGTATTTT. Amino acid sequence: CASSQDVGGIDTQYF.

The chain is built from TRBV29-1 and TRBJ1-5; no firm D call. V was trimmed by 4 bases and J by 4 bases, leaving 11 bases between them. The CDR3 is 13 residues long. Germline CDR1 is SQVTM and CDR2 is ANQGSEA. CDR3 region: CSVAVDLNQPQHF. In DNA form, the CDR3 reads TGCAGCGTTGCGGTCGACCTTAATCAGCCCCAGCATTTT.

The gene calls are TRBV30 and TRBJ2-7, with a weak D call TRBD2 (6 bases). The CDR3 is 13 residues long. Between the trimmed V and J ends, which lost 5 bases and 2 bases, there was a span of 13 bases. Germline lookup yields CDR1 GTSNPN and CDR2 SVGIG (reference sequence). The CDR3 loop reads CAWGDSYTYEQYF. CDR3 sequence (DNA): TGTGCCTGGGGGGACTCCTATACCTACGAGCAGTACTTC.

This chain links TRBV30 with TRBJ2-7; 10 nucleotides match TRBD2. V trimming: 5 bases; J trimming: 3 bases; junction bases outside the gene matches: 19. CDR3 length equals 18 residues. Germline CDR1 is GTSNPN and CDR2 is SVGIG (reference sequence). CDR3 amino acids: CAWEGGSKRLAGIYEQYF. The CDR3 DNA reads TGTGCCTGGGAGGGGGGTTCGAAAAGACTAGCGGGTATCTACGAGCAGTACTTC.